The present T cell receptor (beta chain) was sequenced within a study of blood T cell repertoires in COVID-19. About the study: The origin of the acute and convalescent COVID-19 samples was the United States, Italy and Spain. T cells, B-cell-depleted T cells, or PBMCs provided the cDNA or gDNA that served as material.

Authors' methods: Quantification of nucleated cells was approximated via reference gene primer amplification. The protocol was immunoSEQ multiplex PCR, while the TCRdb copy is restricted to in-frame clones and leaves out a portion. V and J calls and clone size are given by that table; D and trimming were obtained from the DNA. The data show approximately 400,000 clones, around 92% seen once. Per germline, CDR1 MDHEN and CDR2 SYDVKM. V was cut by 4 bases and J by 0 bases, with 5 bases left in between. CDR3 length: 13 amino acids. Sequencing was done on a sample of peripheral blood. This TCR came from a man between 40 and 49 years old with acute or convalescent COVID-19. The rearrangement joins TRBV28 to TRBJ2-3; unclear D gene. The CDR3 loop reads CASSYYSTDTQYF. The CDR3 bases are TGTGCCAGCAGTTACTATAGCACAGATACGCAGTATTTT. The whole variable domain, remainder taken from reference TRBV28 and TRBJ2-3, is DVKVTQSSRYLVKRTGEKVFLECVQDMDHENMFWYRQDPGLGLRLIYFSYDVKMKEKGDIPEGYSVSREKKERFSLILESASTNQTSMYLCASSYYSTDTQYFGPGTRLTVL.